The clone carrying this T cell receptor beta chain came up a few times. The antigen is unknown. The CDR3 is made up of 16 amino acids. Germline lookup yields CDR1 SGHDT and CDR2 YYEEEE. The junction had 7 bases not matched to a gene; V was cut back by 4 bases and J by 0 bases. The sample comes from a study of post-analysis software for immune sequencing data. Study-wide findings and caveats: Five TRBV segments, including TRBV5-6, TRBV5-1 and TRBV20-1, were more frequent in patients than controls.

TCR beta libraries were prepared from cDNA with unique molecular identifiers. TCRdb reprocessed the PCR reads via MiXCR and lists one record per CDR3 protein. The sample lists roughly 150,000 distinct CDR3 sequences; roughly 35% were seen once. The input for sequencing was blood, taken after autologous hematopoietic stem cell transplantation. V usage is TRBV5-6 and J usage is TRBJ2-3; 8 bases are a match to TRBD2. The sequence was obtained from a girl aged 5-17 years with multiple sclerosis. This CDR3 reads CASSLLAVLSTDTQYF. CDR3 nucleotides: TGTGCCAGCAGCCTACTAGCGGTACTTAGCACAGATACGCAGTATTTT. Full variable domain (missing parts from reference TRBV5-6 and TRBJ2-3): DAGVTQSPTHLIKTRGQQVTLRCSPKSGHDTVSWYQQALGQGPQFIFQYYEEEERQRGNFPDRFSGHQFPNYSSELNVNALLLGDSALYLCASSLLAVLSTDTQYFGPGTRLTVL.